Listed below are T cell receptor beta chains from one sample, sequenced in a study of blood T cells in healthy people across ages. TCRdb passed the 5' RACE reads through MiXCR, listing each CDR3 protein once. The sample consists of about 680,000 distinct CDR3 sequences, over 45% of them appearing once. The sequenced sample consisted of blood. The receptors come from a woman in her fifties or sixties in good health. Each CDR3 is given with its conserved first and last residue. D genes are given only for firm matches. Clone size, where shown, is once, few, many, or a class for clones that have expanded.

j_call d_call v_call clone_size cdr3_nt cdr3_aa
TRBJ2-7 TRBD2 TRBV5-1 NA TGCGCCAGCAGTTCGGGGGGTACAGACGAGCAGTACTTC CASSSGGTDEQYF
TRBJ2-6 NA TRBV4-2 NA TGTGCCAGCAGCCCAAAAACCGATTACCGAAACAGGGCCGAGGGGTCTGGGGCCAACGTCCTGACTTTC CASSPKTDYRNRAEGSGANVLTF
TRBJ1-5 NA TRBV6-2/TRBV6-3 NA TGTGCCAGTAGTGGAAACCGAAAACAGCCCCAGCATTTT CASSGNRKQPQHF
TRBJ1-5 TRBD1 TRBV20-1 NA TGCAGTGCTAGAGAAGGGACAGTAAATCAGCCCCAGCATTTT CSAREGTVNQPQHF
TRBJ1-6 NA TRBV4-3 NA TGCGCCAGCAGCCTAGGGACCCGAGATTCACCCCTCCACTTT CASSLGTRDSPLHF
TRBJ2-1 TRBD2 TRBV20-1 NA TGCAGTGCTAGAGTGTTTAGCGGGGGGATTAATGAGCAGTTCTTC CSARVFSGGINEQFF
TRBJ1-2 TRBD1 TRBV20-1 NA TGCAGTGCCAAGCGAGGGACAGATGGCTACACCTTC CSAKRGTDGYTF
TRBJ1-2 NA TRBV2 few TGTGCCAGCACCCTCCAAGAGGGGGGAGGGCTCTATGGCTACACCTTC CASTLQEGGGLYGYTF
TRBJ2-3 TRBD2 TRBV20-1 many TGCAGTGCCAGATCAATTAGCGGGTACAGCACAGATACGCAGTATTTT CSARSISGYSTDTQYF
TRBJ2-7 NA TRBV7-2 few TGTGCCAGCAGCTTACGCGGAGAGGGGACCTACGAGCAGTACTTC CASSLRGEGTYEQYF
TRBJ2-7 NA TRBV28 few TGTGCCAGCAGTATCCCCAAGGACGGGAACTACGAGCAGTACTTC CASSIPKDGNYEQYF
TRBJ2-6 NA TRBV5-6 few TGTGCCAGCAGCTTGGTGGGGGGAACTGGGGCCAACGTCCTGACTTTC CASSLVGGTGANVLTF
TRBJ2-1 NA TRBV28 few TGTGCCAGCAGTTTAAAAGGCAGCGGACTCTACAATGAGCAGTTCTTC CASSLKGSGLYNEQFF
TRBJ2-5 NA TRBV7-2 NA TGTGCCAGCAGCTTAATTTCCCCGGGGCCCCAGGGGACCCAGTACTTC CASSLISPGPQGTQYF
TRBJ1-6 NA TRBV5-1 NA TGCGCCAGCAGCTTATTTGGTTCACCCCTCCACTTT CASSLFGSPLHF
TRBJ2-7 NA TRBV24-1 few TGTGCCACCGCGGACGACTACGAGCAGTACTTC CATADDYEQYF
TRBJ1-1 NA TRBV27 NA TGTGCCAGCAGTTTGGGCAGCACCACTGAAGCTTTCTTT CASSLGSTTEAFF
TRBJ2-5 TRBD2 TRBV12-3/TRBV12-4 NA TGTGCCAGCAGTCCCGGACTAGGGACGGGGAGTAGGAGGTACTTC CASSPGLGTGSRRYF
TRBJ2-2 NA TRBV29-1 few TGCAGCGTGCCGTTAGGGACCGGGGAGCTGTTTTTT CSVPLGTGELFF
TRBJ1-2 TRBD1 TRBV12-3/TRBV12-4 once TGTGCCAGCAGTTTCATACCGCTGGGACAGATCCCTGGCTACACCTTC CASSFIPLGQIPGYTF
TRBJ2-7 TRBD1 TRBV20-1 NA TGCAGTGGACGACAGGGCTGGGATCCGGGCGAGCAGTACTTC CSGRQGWDPGEQYF
TRBJ2-3 TRBD1 TRBV2 NA TGTGCCACCCGACAGGGACAGGGGATTGATACGCAGTATTTT CATRQGQGIDTQYF
TRBJ2-5 TRBD2 TRBV7-9 NA TGTGCCAGCAGCCCTCCCCTAGCGGGAGTTAAGTACTTC CASSPPLAGVKYF
TRBJ2-3 TRBD2 TRBV29-1 few TGCAGCGTTGGACTAGCGGGAGATTTTGCAGATACGCAGTATTTT CSVGLAGDFADTQYF
TRBJ2-7 NA TRBV6-6 few TGTGCCAGCACCCATGGGGGGTCCTACGAGCAGTACTTC CASTHGGSYEQYF
TRBJ1-5 NA TRBV30 NA TGTGCCTGGAGTACCTACCCAGGGGAATTCCATCAGCCCCAGCATTTT CAWSTYPGEFHQPQHF
TRBJ2-5 TRBD2 TRBV20-1 NA TGCAGTGCTAGACGACCGGGACTAGCGGGAGTAAGGGAGACCCAGTACTTC CSARRPGLAGVRETQYF
TRBJ2-7 NA TRBV7-2 NA TGTGCCAGCAGCGCCAGAGGGAGCGCCTACGAGCGGTACTTC CASSARGSAYERYF
TRBJ2-7 TRBD2 TRBV28 NA TGTGCCAGCAGCTTAACCGGGGACTATAGAAACGAGCAGTACTTC CASSLTGDYRNEQYF
TRBJ1-1 TRBD1 TRBV28 NA TGTGCCAGCAGTTTACGGGACAGTAGGCAAGCTTTCTTT CASSLRDSRQAFF
TRBJ2-6 TRBD1 TRBV6-1 NA TGTGCCAGCGGGCCCCGACAGGGTAAACGGTCTGGGGCCAACGTCCTGACTTTC CASGPRQGKRSGANVLTF
TRBJ2-3 TRBD1 TRBV20-1 NA TGCAGTCCCCGGACAGGGATCACAGATACGCAGTATTTT CSPRTGITDTQYF
TRBJ2-3 TRBD1 TRBV20-1 NA TGCAGTGCTATTTCTACCGGGACAGGGTCGGCAGATACGCAGTATTTT CSAISTGTGSADTQYF
TRBJ2-1 TRBD1 TRBV7-8 NA TGTGCCAGCAGCATTACAGGGGGGTCGTACAATGAGCAGTTCTTC CASSITGGSYNEQFF
TRBJ2-3 NA TRBV5-1 NA TGCGCCAGCAGCTTGGAGATGACCAGCACAGATACGCAGTATTTT CASSLEMTSTDTQYF
TRBJ1-1 NA TRBV18 NA TGTGCCAGCTCACCACAGGCGGTCGTGGGCACTGAAGCTTTCTTT CASSPQAVVGTEAFF
TRBJ2-5 TRBD1 TRBV12-3/TRBV12-4 NA TGTGCCAGCAGTTGGACAGGGGGTCGTAGGAAGACCCAGTACTTC CASSWTGGRRKTQYF
TRBJ2-1 NA TRBV7-2 NA TGTGCCAGCAGCTTACTGGATAGCTCCTACAATGAGCAGTTCTTC CASSLLDSSYNEQFF
TRBJ2-2 NA TRBV24-1 NA TGTGCCACCAGTGATCCGGTCACCCACACCGGGGAGCTGTTTTTT CATSDPVTHTGELFF
TRBJ2-7 NA TRBV9 NA TGTGCCAGCAGCGTAGGGGGGACGGGCATCGACGAGCAGTACTTC CASSVGGTGIDEQYF
TRBJ2-1 NA TRBV7-2 NA TGTGCCAGCAGCTTAGTTTCTGCGGGTGGTGAGCAGTTCTTC CASSLVSAGGEQFF
TRBJ2-2 TRBD1 TRBV5-1 NA TGCGCCAGCAGTCCGGACAGGATGGCCGGGGAGCTGTTTTTT CASSPDRMAGELFF
TRBJ1-6 TRBD1 TRBV12-3/TRBV12-4 NA TGCGCCAGCAAAACAGGGGGGAATTCACCCCTCCACTTT CASKTGGNSPLHF
TRBJ1-2 NA TRBV5-6 NA TGTGTCAGCAGCATCCTCAGGGATTCTGTCGCTGGCTACACCTTC CVSSILRDSVAGYTF
TRBJ1-5 NA TRBV3-1 NA TGTGCCAGCAGCCAACGGGGTAACAGTCAGCCCCAGCATTTT CASSQRGNSQPQHF
TRBJ2-1 TRBD2 TRBV7-9 NA TGTGCCAGCAGCCCCGGGACTAGCGGGAGCCCAACCTTCCGTGAGCAGTTCTTC CASSPGTSGSPTFREQFF
TRBJ1-4 NA TRBV6-1 NA TGTGCCAGCAGTGACGATAGGAGATCGGAAAAACTGTTTTTT CASSDDRRSEKLFF
TRBJ1-6 TRBD1 TRBV13 NA TGTGCCAGCAGCTTTTTGACAGGGGGCACCCTGGGTTCACCCCTCCACTTT CASSFLTGGTLGSPLHF
TRBJ1-1 NA TRBV7-2 NA TGTGCCAGCAGCTTCCAACAGGGAAAAGGCACTGAAGCTTTCTTT CASSFQQGKGTEAFF